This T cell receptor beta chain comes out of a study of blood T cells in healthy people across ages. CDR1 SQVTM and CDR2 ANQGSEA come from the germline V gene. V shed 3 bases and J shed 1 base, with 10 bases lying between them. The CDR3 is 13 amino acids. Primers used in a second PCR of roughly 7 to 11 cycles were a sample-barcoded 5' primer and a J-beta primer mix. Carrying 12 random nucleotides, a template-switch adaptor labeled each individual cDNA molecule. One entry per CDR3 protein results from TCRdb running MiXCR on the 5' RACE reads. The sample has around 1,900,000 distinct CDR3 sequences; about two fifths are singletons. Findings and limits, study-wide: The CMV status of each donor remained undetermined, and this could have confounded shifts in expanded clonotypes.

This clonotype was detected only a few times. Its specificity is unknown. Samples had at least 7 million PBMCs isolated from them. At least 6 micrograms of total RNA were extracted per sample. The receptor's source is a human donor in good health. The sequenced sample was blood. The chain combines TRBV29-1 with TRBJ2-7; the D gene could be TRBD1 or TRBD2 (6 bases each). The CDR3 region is CSVDGGGSYEQYF. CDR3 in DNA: TGCAGCGTTGACGGAGGGGGGTCCTACGAGCAGTACTTC.